Following are 7 T cell receptor beta chains from one sample sequenced in a study of cytomegalovirus exposure and HLA in healthy donors. 13 Jbeta primers and 60 Vbeta primers were used for the PCR. Method: immunoSEQ multiplex PCR; TCRdb's copy keeps in-frame clones and lacks some. The sample records roughly 190,000 clones, around four fifths being singletons. The sequenced sample consisted of PBMCs. These receptors all come from a female donor in good health and CMV-seronegative.

The chain is built from TRBV6-4 and TRBJ1-3; D is undetermined. Trimming removed 5 bases from V and 0 bases from J, with 5 bases in between. CDR1 and CDR2 from the germline V gene are MRHNA and SNTAGT. The CDR3 covers 13 residues. CDR3: CASSTSSGNTIYF. The CDR3 DNA sequence: TGTGCCAGCAGTACGAGCTCTGGAAACACCATATATTTT.

The chain has TRBV28 and TRBJ1-1, with 7 bases matching TRBD1. After removal of 5 bases from V and 3 bases from J, the junction contained 6 bases not matched to a gene. The CDR3 consists of 14 residues. Germline V CDR1 and CDR2: MDHEN, SYDVKM. The CDR3 DNA reads TGTGCCAGCAGTCCGAAACAGGGGTACACTGAAGCTTTCTTT. Protein: CASSPKQGYTEAFF.

This clone was seen a single time. This chain links TRBV7-2 with TRBJ2-3; TRBD2 matches 9 bases. The germline V gene has CDR1 SGHTA and CDR2 FQGNSA. V shed 4 bases, J shed 4 bases, and the junction held 9 bases outside the gene matches. The CDR3 contains 16 residues. The DNA of the CDR3 is TGTGCCAGCAGCTCCTCCCGGACTAGCGTGGCAGATACGCAGTATTTT. Translation: CASSSSRTSVADTQYF.

The chain carries TRBV29-1 and TRBJ1-3, with D hard to call. Germline V gene sequence: CDR1 SQVTM, CDR2 ANQGSEA. This CDR3 has 13 amino acids. Trimming cost V 6 bases and J 3 bases, with 12 bases left between them. DNA for the CDR3: TGCAGCGTACGGCGGTTGTTTGGAAACACCATATATTTT. Its protein product is CSVRRLFGNTIYF.

V gene TRBV6-6 combines with J gene TRBJ1-1; the match to TRBD1 covers 11 bases. The CDR3 spans 15 residues. Germline CDR1 MNHNY, CDR2 SVGAGI (reference sequence). V shed 7 bases, J shed 4 bases, and the junction held 8 bases outside the gene matches. The CDR3 region has the DNA TGTGCCAGCACCAGAGGGGGACAGGGGGGCACTGAAGCTTTCTTT. Amino acid sequence: CASTRGGQGGTEAFF.

This chain connects TRBV2 to TRBJ2-7; the match to TRBD1 covers 7 bases. Per the germline V gene, CDR1 is SNHLY and CDR2 is FYNNEI. The CDR3 is 12 residues long. The V and J ends lost 4 bases and 6 bases, in that order; junction bases with no gene match: 3. The CDR3 DNA reads TGTGCCAGCAGTGGACAGGGCCTCGAGCAGTACTTC. Protein: CASSGQGLEQYF.

The chain employs TRBV15 and TRBJ1-4, with D hard to call. Trimming removed 5 bases from V and 7 bases from J, with 17 bases in between. The length of the CDR3 is 15 residues. Germline CDR1 reads LNHNV; CDR2 reads YYDKDF (reference sequence). The CDR3 DNA follows: TGTGCCACCAGCCCTCGTCTATCGCCGAGTGAAAAACTGTTTTTT. Its translation: CATSPRLSPSEKLFF.